The 25 T cell receptor beta chains reported below all come from one sample, sequenced in a study of cytomegalovirus exposure and HLA in healthy donors. A multiplex PCR was run with 60 Vbeta primers and 13 Jbeta primers. Clones were read by immunoSEQ multiplex PCR, and TCRdb kept only the in-frame ones, dropping some. The repertoire consists of about 160,000 clones, with around four fifths occurring once and the leading ten covering roughly 1.4%. Source material: PBMCs. The receptor set was obtained from a woman in her 30s in good health and CMV-seronegative.

The chain is built from TRBV30 and TRBJ2-2; 15 nucleotides match TRBD2. CDR1 is GTSNPN, CDR2 SVGIG, per germline (reference sequence). This CDR3 is 16 amino acids long. V dropped 3 bases and J dropped 7; count of bases not matched to a gene: 6. CDR3: CAWSKGTSGGHGELFF. As DNA, the CDR3 is TGTGCCTGGAGCAAAGGGACTAGCGGGGGGCACGGGGAGCTGTTTTTT.

The chain uses TRBV6-1 and TRBJ1-3, with 10 bases identical to TRBD1. Trimming cost V 3 bases and J 2 bases; bases outside gene matches: 13. The CDR3 extends over 19 amino acids. Germline CDR1 is MNHNS and CDR2 is SASEGT. This chain's CDR3 is CASSDRTGGSLITGNTIYF. For the CDR3, the DNA is TGTGCCAGCAGTGACCGGACAGGGGGTTCCCTGATCACTGGAAACACCATATATTTT.

This clone was picked up a small number of times. V usage is TRBV29-1 and J usage is TRBJ2-5; possibly TRBD1 for D (6 bases). The V end lost 4 bases, the J end lost 2 bases, and 14 bases lay between the germline ends. The CDR3 contains 14 residues. Per the germline V gene, CDR1 is SQVTM and CDR2 is ANQGSEA. The CDR3 reads CSVVLDRPQETQYF. CDR3 nucleotide sequence: TGCAGCGTTGTGCTAGACAGGCCGCAAGAGACCCAGTACTTC.

This clone was detected only once. The gene calls are TRBV6-5 and TRBJ1-6; 7 nucleotides agree with TRBD1. This CDR3 comprises 14 residues. The V gene's germline CDR1 is MNHEY and CDR2 SVGAGI. Germline trimming cut 6 bases from V and 13 bases from J; bases unmatched to any gene: 12. The CDR3 DNA sequence: TGTGCCAGCAGCTGGGGACAGAGCTCGGACCCCCTCCACTTT. Amino acid sequence: CASSWGQSSDPLHF.

The chain's CDR3 is CASSHLTGLNNEQFF. The CDR3 DNA is TGCGCCAGCAGCCACTTGACAGGGCTGAATAATGAGCAGTTCTTC. This chain uses TRBV5-1 with TRBJ2-1, with TRBD1 identical over 7 bases. The CDR3 is made up of 15 amino acids. Trimming cost V 4 bases and J 7 bases; bases outside gene matches: 11. The V gene's germline CDR1 is SGHRS and CDR2 YFSETQ.

The chain is built from TRBV7-2 and TRBJ2-2; D is unresolved. Germline lookup yields CDR1 SGHTA and CDR2 FQGNSA. The CDR3 sequence is 15 residues long. Deletions cut 1 base from V and 3 bases from J, with 9 bases between. CDR3 sequence: CASSLVSADTGELFF. The CDR3 bases are TGTGCCAGCAGCTTAGTGAGCGCGGACACCGGGGAGCTGTTTTTT.

The V call is TRBV15, the J call TRBJ2-5; TRBD1 matches at 9 bases. The CDR3 totals 15 residues. Germline trimming cut 1 base from V and 4 bases from J; bases unmatched to any gene: 4. Per the germline V gene, CDR1 is LNHNV and CDR2 is YYDKDF (reference sequence). The CDR3 loop reads CATSRGGTGTETQYF. In nucleotides, the CDR3 is TGTGCCACCAGCAGAGGTGGGACAGGGACAGAGACCCAGTACTTC.

This chain joins TRBV7-6 and TRBJ2-1, with TRBD2 matching 9 bases. Germline V lookup: CDR1 SGHVS, CDR2 FNYEAQ. The CDR3 spans 18 residues. V shed 5 bases, J shed 2 bases, and the junction held 13 bases outside the gene matches. The CDR3 sequence: CASSLTMGAGGAYNEQFF. The DNA for the CDR3 is TGTGCCAGCAGCCTCACTATGGGAGCGGGGGGCGCCTACAATGAGCAGTTCTTC. The variable domain in full, with the rest retrieved from reference TRBV7-6 and TRBJ2-1, is GAGVSQSPRYKVTKRGQDVALRCDPISGHVSLYWYRQALGQGPEFLTYFNYEAQQDKSGLPNDRFSAERPEGSISTLTIQRTEQRDSAMYRCASSLTMGAGGAYNEQFFGPGTRLTVL.

The genes are TRBV29-1 and TRBJ1-2, with 10 bases fitting TRBD1. V lost 4 bases to trimming and J lost 1 base; unmatched junction nucleotides: 3. The germline V gene has CDR1 SQVTM and CDR2 ANQGSEA. This CDR3 region has 14 residues. CDR3 sequence (DNA): TGCAGCGTTGCGGGACAGGGGAATAACTATGGCTACACCTTC. Translating gives CSVAGQGNNYGYTF.

Only a few counts were recorded for this clone. This sequence joins TRBV6-4 and TRBJ2-7; TRBD1 is a possible D gene (6 bases). The CDR3 is 18 amino acids. Germline CDR1 is MRHNA and CDR2 is SNTAGT. V lost 0 bases, J lost 6 bases, and 24 bases lay in between. The DNA of the CDR3 is TGTGCCAGCAGTGACTCGATTCTTCCCAGGGGCCACAACTGCGAGCAGTACTTC. Its protein product is CASSDSILPRGHNCEQYF.

The genes are TRBV2 and TRBJ2-5; D may be TRBD1 (6 bases). Trimming took off 6 bases at V and 2 bases at J, with 10 bases between the two ends. Germline values: CDR1 SNHLY, CDR2 FYNNEI. This CDR3 has 13 residues. The chain's CDR3 is CASSRTEQETQYF. Here the CDR3 DNA reads TGTGCCAGCAGCCGGACAGAACAAGAGACCCAGTACTTC.

This clone was picked up one time. The chain joins TRBV7-8 to TRBJ1-2; 8 bases map to TRBD1. The V gene end was trimmed by 1 base and the J gene end by 7 bases; junction bases not matched to a gene: 11. The CDR3 spans 16 residues. Germline CDR1 and CDR2: SGHVS and FQNEAQ. The DNA for the CDR3 is TGTGCCAGCAGCTTAGACCGGAGACAGGGGCTCAGTGGCTACACCTTC. Its protein product is CASSLDRRQGLSGYTF.

This clone was seen just once. The rearrangement joins TRBV16 to TRBJ1-1; 7 nucleotides agree with TRBD1. From germline, CDR1 is KGHSY and CDR2 FQNENV. The trim removed 4 bases at V and 7 bases at J, leaving 12 bases unmatched. This CDR3 contains 15 residues. CDR3: CASSPVPTRDSEAFF. CDR3 bases: TGTGCCAGCAGCCCCGTGCCGACCCGGGACAGTGAAGCTTTCTTT.

This chain uses TRBV19 with TRBJ2-3, with 8 bases fitting TRBD1. CDR1 is LNHDA and CDR2 is SQIVND in the germline V gene (reference sequence). The CDR3 is 14 amino acids. V was clipped by 6 bases and J by 5 bases; unmatched bases: 7. CDR3 region: CASRNSGGRDTQYF. The CDR3, as DNA: TGTGCCAGTAGGAACTCAGGGGGCCGAGATACGCAGTATTTT.

This clone showed up just a few times. CDR3 region: CATRDSTVGVTEAFF. CDR3 in DNA: TGTGCCACCCGAGATAGCACGGTCGGAGTCACTGAAGCTTTCTTT. V is TRBV6-1 and J is TRBJ1-1; no firm D call. CDR1 MNHNS and CDR2 SASEGT come from the germline V gene. The V and J ends lost 10 bases and 4 bases respectively, with 22 bases between them. The CDR3 totals 15 residues.

Here the CDR3 DNA reads TGCAGCAGGACAGGGGGTACGGAGCAGTACTTC. Protein: CSRTGGTEQYF. The chain uses TRBV29-1 and TRBJ2-7; 10 bases are a match to TRBD1. The CDR3 length is 11 residues. Germline CDR1 reads SQVTM; CDR2 reads ANQGSEA. V gave up 8 bases and J gave up 7 bases; unmatched junction bases: 5.

This sequence joins TRBV10-3 and TRBJ2-1; possibly TRBD2 for D (6 bases). CDR3 length: 16 residues. Germline V gene sequence: CDR1 ENHRY, CDR2 SYGVKD. Trimming stripped 2 bases from V and 0 bases from J, with 11 bases between. CDR3 loop: CAISEPGGSSYNEQFF. DNA of the CDR3: TGTGCCATCAGTGAGCCCGGGGGAAGCTCCTACAATGAGCAGTTCTTC.

The rearrangement joins TRBV5-1 to TRBJ2-1; the D gene is possibly TRBD2 (7 bases). Germline V gene sequence: CDR1 SGHRS, CDR2 YFSETQ. This CDR3 has 15 residues. The V gene lost 1 base and the J gene lost 4 bases, with 12 bases spanning the gap. The CDR3 DNA sequence: TGCGCCAGCAGCTTGAGGGCGGGGGCGTACAATGAGCAGTTCTTC. Translating gives CASSLRAGAYNEQFF.

The chain links TRBV14 to TRBJ2-1; 8 nucleotides match TRBD2. The CDR3 is 17 residues long. J was trimmed by 0 bases and V by 4 bases; bases with no gene match: 8. CDR1 is SGHDN and CDR2 is FVKESK in the germline V gene. CDR3 nucleotides: TGTGCCAGCAGCCCCTTCTTAGCGGGGTACTCCTACAATGAGCAGTTCTTC. As protein: CASSPFLAGYSYNEQFF. Drawing the rest from reference TRBV14 and TRBJ2-1, the complete variable domain is EAGVTQFPSHSVIEKGQTVTLRCDPISGHDNLYWYRRVMGKEIKFLLHFVKESKQDESGMPNNRFLAERTGGTYSTLKVQPAELEDSGVYFCASSPFLAGYSYNEQFFGPGTRLTVL.

The rearrangement links TRBV7-9 to TRBJ2-7; 8 bases match TRBD1. CDR3 length: 15 amino acids. V dropped 6 bases and J dropped 7; count of bases not matched to a gene: 14. Per germline, CDR1 SEHNR and CDR2 FQNEAQ (reference sequence). CDR3 in amino acids: CASRREGQGGGEQYF. The DNA for the CDR3 is TGTGCCAGCAGACGAGAAGGACAGGGCGGAGGGGAGCAGTACTTC.

The rearrangement uses TRBV2 and TRBJ1-1; 8 bases match TRBD1. This CDR3 is built from 14 residues. Losses at the gene ends were 6 bases for V and 4 bases for J; bases not matched to a gene: 7. Per germline, CDR1 SNHLY and CDR2 FYNNEI. The CDR3 reads CASSTRGRVTEAFF. As DNA, the CDR3 is TGTGCCAGCAGCACCAGGGGGCGGGTCACTGAAGCTTTCTTT.

This chain joins TRBV11-1 and TRBJ2-5; weak D call: TRBD1 (5 bases). The V gene lost 2 bases and the J gene lost 6 bases, with 16 bases spanning the gap. Germline loops: CDR1 SGHAT, CDR2 FQDESV (reference sequence). The CDR3 totals 15 residues. The DNA for the CDR3 is TGTGCCAGCAGCTTACAGAACGGACACAGTCAGACCCAGTACTTC. Its protein product is CASSLQNGHSQTQYF.

The chain couples TRBV30 to TRBJ1-2; possible D gene TRBD1, 6 bases. The CDR3 has 13 residues. The germline V gene encodes CDR1 GTSNPN and CDR2 SVGIG (reference sequence). The ends were cut back, 7 bases at V and 8 bases at J, with 20 bases in the middle. The CDR3 region is CAYNTGYWQGYTF. In DNA form, the CDR3 reads TGTGCCTATAACACAGGGTACTGGCAGGGCTACACCTTC. Looking up the rest from reference TRBV30 and TRBJ1-2 gives the full variable domain: SQTIHQWPATLVQPVGSPLSLECTVEGTSNPNLYWYRQAAGRGLQLLFYSVGIGQISSEVPQNLSASRPQDRQFILSSKKLLLSDSGFYLCAYNTGYWQGYTFGSGTRLTVV.

The genes are TRBV30 and TRBJ1-6, with D perhaps matching TRBD1 (5 bases). The CDR3 covers 14 residues. V was shortened by 2 bases and J by 5 bases, with 10 bases between the two germline ends. Germline loops: CDR1 GTSNPN, CDR2 SVGIG (reference sequence). CDR3 loop: CAWSTQGNNSPLHF. The CDR3 nucleotides are TGTGCCTGGAGTACCCAGGGAAATAATTCACCCCTCCACTTT.

This clone was seen just once. Other DNA sequences in this sample translate to the same CDR3. The chain couples TRBV29-1 to TRBJ1-1, with no clear D. Germline CDR1 SQVTM, CDR2 ANQGSEA. Between the trimmed V and J ends, which lost 2 bases and 4 bases, there was a span of 8 bases. The CDR3 length is 12 residues. CDR3 protein: CSVERGGTEAFF. The CDR3 nucleotides are TGCAGCGTTGAACGAGGTGGCACTGAAGCTTTCTTT.